This T cell receptor (beta chain) came from a study of radiation and T cells in renal cell carcinoma. Whole-study results and caveats: In blood, top tumor clones expanded by 2 weeks, shrinking by 4.

To note about this clone: Antigen: not known.

Sequencing was performed with immunoSEQ multiplex PCR; in TCRdb, only in-frame clones are kept and a portion is missing. This sample yields 60,000 or so clones, of which 70% to 80% are seen a single time; around 6.8% belongs to the top ten. The junction had 8 bases not matched to a gene; V was cut back by 1 base and J by 7 bases. Per the germline V gene, CDR1 is SQVTM and CDR2 is ANQGSEA. The CDR3 is 15 amino acids. As to time point: blood 4 weeks post-SBRT, at nephrectomy. Indicated treatment: 15 Gy SBRT to primary tumor, nephrectomy 4 weeks later. Nephrectomy followed 15 Gy stereotactic body radiation by 4 weeks. This renal cell carcinoma was of the clear cell type.

The sequences come from blood, collected from a patient whose treatment included radiotherapy and nephrectomy. The receptor was derived from a man in his 60s with renal cell carcinoma. V and J are TRBV29-1 and TRBJ2-1; 9 bases align to TRBD1. The CDR3 nucleotides are TGCAGCGTTGAAGTACAGGACAGGGGCCCGAATGAGCAGTTCTTC. It specifies CSVEVQDRGPNEQFF.